Following are 7 T cell receptor beta chains from one sample sequenced in a study of blood T cell repertoires in COVID-19. Clones were sequenced by immunoSEQ multiplex PCR, and TCRdb holds only the in-frame ones, with some missing. The data show some 270,000 clones, approximately 90% seen once. Source material: peripheral blood. The receptors come from a man aged 30 to 45 with acute or convalescent COVID-19.

The chain joins TRBV28 to TRBJ1-1, with unresolved D. The CDR3 totals 11 residues. The germline gives CDR1 MDHEN, CDR2 SYDVKM. Trimming pared 7 bases from V and 1 base from J, leaving 4 bases between. The CDR3 DNA reads TGTGCCAGCATCTCGAACACTGAAGCTTTCTTT. Its translation is CASISNTEAFF.

The chain combines TRBV27 with TRBJ1-2; maybe TRBD1 (6 bases). The V and J ends lost 6 bases and 6 bases respectively, with 14 bases between them. Germline values: CDR1 MNHEY, CDR2 SMNVEV (reference sequence). The CDR3 loop spans 13 amino acids. CDR3 bases: TGTGCCAGCAGGGGACACCTGGGCAATGGCTACACCTTC. It translates to CASRGHLGNGYTF.

This chain connects TRBV7-2 to TRBJ1-2, with 7 bases that match TRBD1. Losses at the gene ends were 3 bases for V and 8 bases for J; bases not matched to a gene: 3. This CDR3 is built from 12 residues. Germline loops: CDR1 SGHTA, CDR2 FQGNSA. The DNA for the CDR3 is TGTGCCAGCAGCTTCAGGGGGATCGGCTACACCTTC. Protein: CASSFRGIGYTF. Full variable domain (rest looked up from reference TRBV7-2 and TRBJ1-2): GAGVSQSPSNKVTEKGKDVELRCDPISGHTALYWYRQSLGQGLEFLIYFQGNSAPDKSGLPSDRFSAERTGGSVSTLTIQRTQQEDSAVYLCASSFRGIGYTFGSGTRLTVV.

V gene TRBV28 combines with J gene TRBJ2-3, with D possibly being TRBD2 (5 bases). Trimming took off 11 bases at V and 3 bases at J, with 18 bases between the two ends. The length of the CDR3 is 14 residues. Germline CDR1 reads MDHEN; CDR2 reads SYDVKM. The CDR3 DNA is TGTGCCGCAAATGAGAGGGCCGTAACAGATACGCAGTATTTT. Protein: CAANERAVTDTQYF.

The chain combines TRBV14 with TRBJ1-1; 7 bases agree with TRBD1. This CDR3 contains 13 residues. Germline assignment: CDR1 SGHDN and CDR2 FVKESK. The junction had 8 bases not matched to a gene; V was cut back by 3 bases and J by 10 bases. The CDR3 bases are TGTGCCAGCAGCCACCGACAGGGTAAGAGAGCTTTCTTT. Translating gives CASSHRQGKRAFF.

This rearrangement joins TRBV11-3 to TRBJ2-1, with D possibly matching TRBD2 (5 bases). CDR3 size: 13 residues. Germline V CDR1 and CDR2: SGHNT, YENEEA. V dropped 1 base and J dropped 9 bases, with 10 bases sitting between them. The CDR3 DNA is TGTGCCAGCAGCTTAGGAGGGCGTGGTGAGCAGTTCTTC. Amino acids: CASSLGGRGEQFF. Drawing the rest from reference TRBV11-3 and TRBJ2-1, the complete variable domain is EAGVVQSPRYKIIEKKQPVAFWCNPISGHNTLYWYLQNLGQGPELLIRYENEEAVDDSQLPKDRFSAERLKGVDSTLKIQPAELGDSAVYLCASSLGGRGEQFFGPGTRLTVL.

This rearrangement joins TRBV29-1 to TRBJ2-7, with D possibly matching TRBD2 (5 bases). The V gene lost 0 bases and the J gene lost 3 bases, with 9 bases spanning the gap. The CDR3 is 13 residues long. The germline gives CDR1 SQVTM, CDR2 ANQGSEA. The CDR3 DNA is TGCAGCGTTGAAGAGGAGGAACACTACGAGCAGTACTTC. Its translation: CSVEEEEHYEQYF.